One sample yielded the 25 T cell receptor beta chains listed below, sequenced in a study of Tregs in tolerant kidney transplant recipients. TCRdb keeps only in-frame clones here, not all; method: immunoSEQ multiplex PCR. The data contain 75,000 to 100,000 clones, roughly 92% of them seen just once; the ten biggest clones take up roughly 5%. Sequenced input: CD8+ T cells from blood. Source of these receptors: a human donor in good health.

J is TRBJ2-2 and V is TRBV4-1; weak D call: TRBD1 (5 bases). Trimming removed 3 bases at V and 5 bases at J, with 10 bases between. Germline V CDR1 and CDR2: MGHRA, YSYEKL. The CDR3 contains 14 residues. CDR3 bases: TGCGCCAGCAGCCATCCCACAGGAACCGGGGAGCTGTTTTTT. Residues: CASSHPTGTGELFF.

This clone was seen once. This rearrangement joins TRBV4-1 to TRBJ2-7; D not resolved. Germline V lookup: CDR1 MGHRA, CDR2 YSYEKL. This CDR3 comprises 15 residues. The V end lost 1 base, the J end lost 6 bases, and 16 bases lay between the germline ends. CDR3 protein: CASSQGSGVLGEQYF. The CDR3 bases are TGCGCCAGCAGCCAAGGGTCAGGAGTTTTGGGCGAGCAGTACTTC.

This chain links TRBV11-2 with TRBJ2-5, with 15 bases that match TRBD2. The CDR3 has 17 residues. V dropped 5 bases and J dropped 4; count of bases not matched to a gene: 8. Germline V gene data show CDR1 as SGHAT and CDR2 as FQNNGV. The CDR3 nucleotides read TGTGCCAGCAGCCCGGGACTAGCGGGGGGCCAGGGAGAGACCCAGTACTTC. Its translation: CASSPGLAGGQGETQYF.

This chain connects TRBV19 to TRBJ2-1; 9 bases match TRBD1. CDR1 and CDR2 (germline): LNHDA, SQIVND (reference sequence). V dropped 5 bases and J dropped 6; count of bases not matched to a gene: 5. The CDR3 consists of 14 residues. For the CDR3, the DNA is TGTGCCAGTAGTCCGGGACAGGGACTCAATGAGCAGTTCTTC. Its protein product is CASSPGQGLNEQFF.

V gene TRBV6-5 combines with J gene TRBJ1-5, with 11 positions matching TRBD1. The germline V gene encodes CDR1 MNHEY and CDR2 SVGAGI. The V gene end was trimmed by 6 bases and the J gene end by 6 bases; junction bases not matched to a gene: 4. This CDR3 region has 14 residues. The CDR3 loop reads CASSPGQGAQPQHF. CDR3 DNA: TGTGCCAGCAGCCCTGGACAGGGGGCTCAGCCCCAGCATTTT.

The chain links TRBV5-5 to TRBJ2-3; TRBD2 matches 9 bases. With V trimmed by 6 bases and J by 2 bases, 7 bases remained unmatched. This CDR3 has 15 amino acids. CDR1 and CDR2 (germline): SGHKS, YYEKEE (reference sequence). The CDR3 sequence: CASNLREGYTDTQYF. The CDR3 nucleotides are TGTGCCAGCAACCTGCGGGAGGGGTACACAGATACGCAGTATTTT.

This chain connects TRBV19 to TRBJ2-1; either TRBD1 or TRBD2 may fit D (5 bases each). The V and J ends lost 5 bases and 3 bases respectively, with 8 bases between them. Germline V gene lookup returns CDR1 LNHDA and CDR2 SQIVND (reference sequence). CDR3 length: 13 residues. CDR3 DNA: TGTGCCAGTAGTTGGGGGAACTACAATGAGCAGTTCTTC. Protein: CASSWGNYNEQFF.

The chain joins TRBV27 to TRBJ1-1; no firm D call. The CDR3 runs to 14 residues. The ends were cut back, 2 bases at V and 4 bases at J, with 11 bases in the middle. Germline lookup yields CDR1 MNHEY and CDR2 SMNVEV (reference sequence). The CDR3 DNA is TGTGCCAGCAGTTTAGCCTCAGGTGCCACTGAAGCTTTCTTT. Its protein product is CASSLASGATEAFF.

This clone was seen only a few times. The chain joins TRBV30 to TRBJ1-2; D uncertain. Trimming took 4 bases from V and 2 from J, leaving 8 bases between them. The CDR3 covers 12 residues. The germline V gene encodes CDR1 GTSNPN and CDR2 SVGIG (reference sequence). CDR3 region: CAWTVLNYGYTF. The CDR3 coding sequence is TGTGCCTGGACTGTACTCAACTATGGCTACACCTTC.

The V and J genes are TRBV9 and TRBJ2-7; the D is unclear. The CDR3 is 14 amino acids. CDR1 is SGDLS and CDR2 is YYNGEE in the germline V gene. Deletions cut 0 bases from V and 1 base from J, with 8 bases between. The CDR3 DNA follows: TGTGCCAGCAGCGTAGCTGGCCGTTCCTACGAGCAGTACTTC. Its protein product is CASSVAGRSYEQYF.

This chain uses TRBV11-3 with TRBJ2-1, with 10 bases that match TRBD1. J lost 7 bases, V lost 3 bases, and 3 bases had no gene match. The CDR3 loop spans 14 amino acids. Germline values: CDR1 SGHNT, CDR2 YENEEA. The CDR3 DNA reads as TGTGCCAGCAGCTTCCGGGACAGGGGTAATGAGCAGTTCTTC. This translates into CASSFRDRGNEQFF.

The chain is built from TRBV27 and TRBJ1-2, with D unclear. The CDR3 spans 13 residues. Germline V lookup: CDR1 MNHEY, CDR2 SMNVEV (reference sequence). Trimming cost V 3 bases and J 1 base, with 6 bases left between them. In nucleotides, the CDR3 is TGTGCCAGCAGTTTTAGCCTTAACTATGGCTACACCTTC. It encodes CASSFSLNYGYTF.

The rearrangement joins TRBV18 to TRBJ2-7, with a tentative D call TRBD2 (6 bases). The V gene's germline CDR1 is KGHSH and CDR2 LQKENI. CDR3 size: 15 residues. Trimming left V 0 bases short and J 2 bases short, with 11 bases between. The CDR3 DNA sequence: TGTGCCAGCTCACCACCGAATAGCGGCGCCTACGAGCAGTACTTC. This translates into CASSPPNSGAYEQYF.

The CDR3, as DNA: TGTGCCAGCAGTTTTGCGGGGGCAGCTGGCTACACCTTC. It yields the protein CASSFAGAAGYTF. This rearrangement joins TRBV27 to TRBJ1-2; D might be TRBD1 (6 bases). The germline V gene encodes CDR1 MNHEY and CDR2 SMNVEV (reference sequence). This CDR3 comprises 13 residues. Trimming left V 3 bases short and J 7 bases short, with 12 bases between.

The chain links TRBV7-9 to TRBJ2-1, with D unclear. From germline, CDR1 is SEHNR and CDR2 FQNEAQ (reference sequence). This CDR3 comprises 14 residues. V lost 5 bases and J lost 0, with 8 bases in between. In DNA, the CDR3 is TGTGCCAGCAGCGGAGTCCGCTCCTACAATGAGCAGTTCTTC. Translation gives CASSGVRSYNEQFF.

The chain combines TRBV5-6 with TRBJ1-5; D remains ambiguous. The CDR3 length is 15 residues. Per the germline V gene, CDR1 is SGHDT and CDR2 is YYEEEE. Trimming took 1 base from V and 2 from J, leaving 10 bases between them. The CDR3 DNA sequence: TGTGCCAGCAGCTTGTTCGCGGCCGGCAATCAGCCCCAGCATTTT. This translates into CASSLFAAGNQPQHF.

The V call is TRBV5-1, the J call TRBJ2-7, with TRBD1 matching 7 bases. The CDR3 consists of 13 residues. The germline CDR1 and CDR2 sequences are SGHRS and YFSETQ. V shed 4 bases, J shed 6 bases, and the junction held 7 bases outside the gene matches. DNA for the CDR3: TGCGCCAGCAGCCCCCGGACAGGTCTCGAGCAGTACTTC. This translates into CASSPRTGLEQYF.

The chain recombines TRBV13 with TRBJ2-3; D gene uncertain. This CDR3 contains 17 residues. Trimming removed 4 bases at V and 2 bases at J, with 19 bases between. Per germline, CDR1 PRHDT and CDR2 FYEKMQ (reference sequence). CDR3 nucleotides: TGTGCCAGCAGCTCCTCCCGCACGGGCGACCTCACAGATACGCAGTATTTT. Translating gives CASSSSRTGDLTDTQYF.

V gene TRBV6-1 combines with J gene TRBJ1-4; 7 bases match TRBD1. Germline V gene sequence: CDR1 MNHNS, CDR2 SASEGT. The V and J ends lost 2 bases and 8 bases, in that order; junction bases with no gene match: 11. This CDR3 is 16 amino acids long. The CDR3 loop is CASSESGEGAREKLFF. The CDR3 nucleotides read TGTGCCAGCAGTGAAAGCGGCGAGGGGGCAAGGGAAAAACTGTTTTTT.

The rearrangement uses TRBV7-9 and TRBJ1-2; tentatively, D is TRBD1 (6 bases). Trimming cost V 3 bases and J 13 bases, with 12 bases left between them. The CDR3 is made up of 11 amino acids. The V gene's germline CDR1 is SEHNR and CDR2 FQNEAQ (reference sequence). The CDR3 bases are TGTGCCAGCAGCTTCGGACAGACTAGCACCTTC. Its protein product is CASSFGQTSTF.

V and J are TRBV15 and TRBJ1-5, with TRBD1 matching 7 bases. The CDR3 loop spans 16 amino acids. Unmatched junction bases numbered 10, after V lost 6 bases and J lost 2 bases. Germline assignment: CDR1 LNHNV and CDR2 YYDKDF (reference sequence). CDR3 in amino acids: CATSSTGTEGNQPQHF. In DNA form, the CDR3 reads TGTGCCACCAGTTCGACCGGGACAGAGGGCAATCAGCCCCAGCATTTT.

V gene TRBV11-2 combines with J gene TRBJ2-3, with D possibly being TRBD2 (6 bases). Germline-derived CDR1 and CDR2 are SGHAT and FQNNGV. The V end was cut by 2 bases, the J end by 1 base, with 22 bases between. The CDR3 has 19 amino acids. This chain's CDR3 is CASSLWPKRTGVGTDTQYF. CDR3 bases: TGTGCCAGCAGCTTATGGCCAAAACGGACGGGGGTGGGCACAGATACGCAGTATTTT.

This sequence joins TRBV9 and TRBJ2-7; D uncertain. Trimming pared 0 bases from V and 5 bases from J, leaving 15 bases between. The CDR3 contains 15 residues. Germline V gene data show CDR1 as SGDLS and CDR2 as YYNGEE. The CDR3 sequence: CASSVEGRAWDEQYF. The CDR3 DNA is TGTGCCAGCAGCGTAGAAGGACGGGCCTGGGACGAGCAGTACTTC.

V gene TRBV6-5 combines with J gene TRBJ2-7; 8 nucleotides agree with TRBD1. Germline-derived CDR1 and CDR2 are MNHEY and SVGAGI. This CDR3 contains 15 residues. After removal of 3 bases from V and 5 bases from J, the junction contained 9 bases not matched to a gene. In nucleotides, the CDR3 is TGTGCCAGCAGTTATCTTGACAGGGGTGGAGACGAGCAGTACTTC. Protein product: CASSYLDRGGDEQYF.

V is TRBV11-2 and J is TRBJ1-4; 8 bases map to TRBD1. Germline CDR1 reads SGHAT; CDR2 reads FQNNGV. V lost 4 bases and J lost 8; bases outside the gene matches: 0. This CDR3 has 12 amino acids. The CDR3 loop reads CASSYRGEKLFF. The CDR3 region has the DNA TGTGCCAGCAGCTACAGGGGGGAAAAACTGTTTTTT.